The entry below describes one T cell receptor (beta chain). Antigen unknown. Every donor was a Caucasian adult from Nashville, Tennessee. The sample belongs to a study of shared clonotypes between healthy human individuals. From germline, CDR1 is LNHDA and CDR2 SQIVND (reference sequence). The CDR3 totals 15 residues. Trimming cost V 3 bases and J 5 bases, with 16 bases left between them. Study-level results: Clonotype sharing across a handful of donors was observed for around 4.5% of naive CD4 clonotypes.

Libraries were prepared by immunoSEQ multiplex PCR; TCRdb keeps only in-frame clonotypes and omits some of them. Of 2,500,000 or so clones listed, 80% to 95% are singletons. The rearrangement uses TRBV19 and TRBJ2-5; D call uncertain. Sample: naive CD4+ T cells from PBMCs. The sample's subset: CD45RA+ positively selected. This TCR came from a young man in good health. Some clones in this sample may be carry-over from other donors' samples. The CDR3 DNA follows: TGTGCCAGTAGTATTATGAGTTCCCACGGGGAGACCCAGTACTTC. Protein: CASSIMSSHGETQYF.